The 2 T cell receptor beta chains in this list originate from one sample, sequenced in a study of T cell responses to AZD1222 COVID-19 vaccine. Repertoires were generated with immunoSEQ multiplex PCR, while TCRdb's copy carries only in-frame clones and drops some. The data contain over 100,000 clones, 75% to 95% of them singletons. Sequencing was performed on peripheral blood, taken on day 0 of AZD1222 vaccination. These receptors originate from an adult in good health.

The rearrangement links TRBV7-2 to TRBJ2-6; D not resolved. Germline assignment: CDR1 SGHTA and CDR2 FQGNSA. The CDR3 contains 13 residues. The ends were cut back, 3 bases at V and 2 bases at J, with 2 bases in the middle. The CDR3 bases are TGTGCCAGCAGCTTCGCTGGGGCCAACGTCCTGACTTTC. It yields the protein CASSFAGANVLTF. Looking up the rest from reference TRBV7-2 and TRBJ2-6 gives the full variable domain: GAGVSQSPSNKVTEKGKDVELRCDPISGHTALYWYRQSLGQGLEFLIYFQGNSAPDKSGLPSDRFSAERTGGSVSTLTIQRTQQEDSAVYLCASSFAGANVLTFGAGSRLTVL.

The CDR3: CAWSSVGDTDTQYF. The CDR3, as DNA: TGTGCCTGGAGTAGTGTGGGGGACACAGATACGCAGTATTTT. The chain carries TRBV30 and TRBJ2-3; either TRBD1 or TRBD2 may supply D (5 bases each). With 2 bases removed from V and 2 bases from J, the gap between germline ends came to 11 bases. Germline V gene lookup returns CDR1 GTSNPN and CDR2 SVGIG (reference sequence). CDR3 length equals 14 residues.